This T cell receptor beta chain was identified during a study of shared clonotypes between healthy human individuals. About the study: The cohort comprised a couple of women and a few men. Their ages spanned 18 to 49 years. Study-level results: Non-shared clonotypes showed lower generation probabilities than clonotypes common to all four donors.

Genomic DNA of each subset was evenly split across several immunoSEQ plates. The authors loaded approximately 220 ng DNA, about 30,000 T cell genomes, into sorted-subset replicate PCRs. Some clones are missing from TCRdb's copy, which holds only in-frame ones; the method was immunoSEQ multiplex PCR. The table lists over a million clones, about 80% of them singletons, with about 1.5% in the top ten. Trimming took off 3 bases at V and 6 bases at J, with 19 bases between the two ends. Germline lookup yields CDR1 SGHNT and CDR2 YYREEE (reference sequence). The CDR3 length is 16 residues. Comments on this clone: Its cognate antigen is unknown.

Sequences were obtained from memory CD4+ T cells sorted from blood. The subset here: CD45RA-negative fraction. This receptor was taken from a man aged 18 to 30 in good health. V and J are TRBV5-4 and TRBJ2-4; D possibly uses TRBD1 or TRBD2 (5 bases each). CDR3 nucleotide sequence: TGTGCCAGCAGCTCGGCGGGTGGTGTTAGGGGAAACATTCAGTACTTC. Translation: CASSSAGGVRGNIQYF.